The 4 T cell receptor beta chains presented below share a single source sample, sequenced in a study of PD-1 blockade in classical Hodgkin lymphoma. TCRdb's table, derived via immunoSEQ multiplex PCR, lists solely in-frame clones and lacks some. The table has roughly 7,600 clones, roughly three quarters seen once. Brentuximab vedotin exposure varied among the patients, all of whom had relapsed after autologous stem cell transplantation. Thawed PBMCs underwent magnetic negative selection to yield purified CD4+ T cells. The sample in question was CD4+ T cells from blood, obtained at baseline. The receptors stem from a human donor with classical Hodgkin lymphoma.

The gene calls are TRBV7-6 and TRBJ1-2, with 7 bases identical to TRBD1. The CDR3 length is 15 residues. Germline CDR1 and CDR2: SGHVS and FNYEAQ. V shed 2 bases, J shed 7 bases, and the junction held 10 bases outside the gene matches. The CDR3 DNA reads TGTGCCAGCAGCTTATGGGCCACAGGGGCGGGTGGCTACACCTTC. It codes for CASSLWATGAGGYTF.

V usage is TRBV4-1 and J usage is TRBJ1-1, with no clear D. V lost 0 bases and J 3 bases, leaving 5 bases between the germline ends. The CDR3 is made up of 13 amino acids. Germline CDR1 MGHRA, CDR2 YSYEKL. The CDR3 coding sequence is TGCGCCAGCAGCCAAGAGCGGCACACTGAAGCTTTCTTT. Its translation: CASSQERHTEAFF.

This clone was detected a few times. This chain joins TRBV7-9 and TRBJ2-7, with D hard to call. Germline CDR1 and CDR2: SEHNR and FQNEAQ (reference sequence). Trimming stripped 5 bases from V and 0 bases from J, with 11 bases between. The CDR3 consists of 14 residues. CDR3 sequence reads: CASSTRFGSYEQYF. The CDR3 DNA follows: TGTGCCAGCAGCACCAGGTTTGGCTCCTACGAGCAGTACTTC.

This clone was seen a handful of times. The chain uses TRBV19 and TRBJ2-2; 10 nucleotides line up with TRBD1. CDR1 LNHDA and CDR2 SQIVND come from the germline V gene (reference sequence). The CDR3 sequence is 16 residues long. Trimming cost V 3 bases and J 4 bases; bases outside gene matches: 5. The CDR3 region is CASSIDRGRSTGELFF. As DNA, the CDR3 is TGTGCCAGTAGTATTGACAGGGGGCGAAGCACCGGGGAGCTGTTTTTT.